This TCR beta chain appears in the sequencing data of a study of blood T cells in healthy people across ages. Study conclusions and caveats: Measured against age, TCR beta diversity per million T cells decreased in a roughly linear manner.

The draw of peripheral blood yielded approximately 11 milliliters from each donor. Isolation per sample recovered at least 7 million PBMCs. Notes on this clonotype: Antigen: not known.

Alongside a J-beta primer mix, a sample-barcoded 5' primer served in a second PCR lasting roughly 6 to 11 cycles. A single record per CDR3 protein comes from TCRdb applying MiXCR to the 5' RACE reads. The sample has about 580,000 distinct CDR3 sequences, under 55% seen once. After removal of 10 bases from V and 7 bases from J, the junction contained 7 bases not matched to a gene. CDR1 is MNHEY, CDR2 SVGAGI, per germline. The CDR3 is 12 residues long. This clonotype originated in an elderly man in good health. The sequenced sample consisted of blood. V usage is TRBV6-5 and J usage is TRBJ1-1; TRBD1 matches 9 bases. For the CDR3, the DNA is TGTGCCACCAGGGGGACAGGGAATGAAGCTTTCTTT. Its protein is CATRGTGNEAFF.